The 32 T cell receptor beta chains listed next were all sequenced from one sample in a study of OX40 agonist ivuxolimab in advanced cancers. The library was built by means of the immunoSEQ multiplex PCR assay. The clones in this table, taken by TCRdb from immuneACCESS, are in-frame only. Not every clone is retained; where verified, under half of the shortfall comes from an unresolved V gene, and the cause of the rest is unknown. For this sample the table gives 25,000 to 30,000 clones, of which about 86% were detected only once. The ten largest clonotypes hold about 16% of the sample. The source was CD4+ or CD8+ T cells sorted from blood, collected in a trial of the OX40 agonist ivuxolimab. The receptors were gathered from an adult with an advanced solid tumor such as melanoma, head and neck, liver or kidney cancer.

J is TRBJ2-1 and V is TRBV4-1, with 7 bases aligning to TRBD2. The CDR3 loop spans 14 amino acids. Germline-derived CDR1 and CDR2 are MGHRA and YSYEKL. Losses at the gene ends were 0 bases for V and 8 bases for J; bases not matched to a gene: 4. The CDR3 DNA follows: TGCGCCAGCAGCCAAGAGCGGGGGAGGGATGAGCAGTTCTTC. It specifies CASSQERGRDEQFF.

The rearrangement uses TRBV13 and TRBJ1-3; 11 bases line up with TRBD1. This CDR3 comprises 19 residues. In germline, CDR1 is PRHDT, CDR2 FYEKMQ (reference sequence). Losses at the gene ends were 2 bases for V and 4 bases for J; bases not matched to a gene: 13. CDR3 region: CASSLRTKGQGGTGNTIYF. In DNA, the CDR3 is TGTGCCAGCAGCTTACGAACAAAGGGACAGGGGGGAACAGGAAACACCATATATTTT. Variable domain in full (rest from reference TRBV13 and TRBJ1-3): AAGVIQSPRHLIKEKRETATLKCYPIPRHDTVYWYQQGPGQDPQFLISFYEKMQSDKGSIPDRFSAQQFSDYHSELNMSSLELGDSALYFCASSLRTKGQGGTGNTIYFGEGSWLTVV.

V and J are TRBV7-2 and TRBJ2-7, with 12 bases matching TRBD1. This CDR3 has 15 residues. V was clipped by 6 bases and J by 7 bases; unmatched bases: 10. Germline CDR1 SGHTA, CDR2 FQGNSA. The CDR3 sequence: CASRLEGQGAFEQYF. CDR3 nucleotides: TGTGCCAGCAGGTTGGAGGGACAGGGGGCGTTTGAGCAGTACTTC. Together with reference TRBV7-2 and TRBJ2-7, the CDR3 gives the full variable domain: GAGVSQSPSNKVTEKGKDVELRCDPISGHTALYWYRQSLGQGLEFLIYFQGNSAPDKSGLPSDRFSAERTGGSVSTLTIQRTQQEDSAVYLCASRLEGQGAFEQYFGPGTRLTVT.

The gene calls are TRBV27 and TRBJ1-4, with D possibly TRBD1 on 6 matching bases. The CDR3 is 13 residues long. Germline V gives CDR1 MNHEY, CDR2 SMNVEV (reference sequence). Trimming shortened V by 4 bases and J by 5 bases, and 8 bases separated the two germline ends. CDR3 residues: CASSWGPNEKLFF. The CDR3 region has the DNA TGTGCCAGCAGTTGGGGGCCGAATGAAAAACTGTTTTTT.

This chain's CDR3 is CSALSQGAVETQYF. CDR3 DNA: TGCAGCGCTCTTTCCCAGGGGGCTGTAGAGACCCAGTACTTC. The rearrangement links TRBV29-1 to TRBJ2-5; 8 nucleotides match TRBD1. CDR1 SQVTM and CDR2 ANQGSEA come from the germline V gene. The CDR3 extends over 14 amino acids. Losses at the gene ends were 7 bases for V and 4 bases for J; bases not matched to a gene: 11.

The chain combines TRBV7-6 with TRBJ2-1; D may be TRBD2 (6 bases). The V gene's germline CDR1 is SGHVS and CDR2 FNYEAQ. The CDR3 is made up of 18 amino acids. V lost 5 bases, J lost 6 bases, and 26 bases lay in between. This CDR3 is CASSVQFRDSGRRNEQFF. The DNA for the CDR3 is TGTGCCAGCAGCGTGCAGTTCCGGGACTCAGGACGACGCAATGAGCAGTTCTTC.

V and J are TRBV27 and TRBJ2-7; possible D gene TRBD1, 6 bases. The CDR3 contains 15 residues. V was pared by 8 bases and J by 5 bases, with 22 bases between. From germline, CDR1 is MNHEY and CDR2 SMNVEV (reference sequence). The CDR3 DNA follows: TGTGCCAGCCGATGGACAGCAGAACAACCGAACGAGCAGTACTTC. Amino acid sequence: CASRWTAEQPNEQYF.

This chain joins TRBV7-9 and TRBJ1-6; 7 bases fit TRBD1. This CDR3 comprises 16 residues. Germline CDR1 reads SEHNR; CDR2 reads FQNEAQ (reference sequence). The ends lost 0 bases at V and 7 bases at J; junction bases unmatched: 6. The CDR3 coding sequence is TGTGCCAGCAGCTTAGCGTCCCAGGGGGTAAATTCACCCCTCCACTTT. Protein: CASSLASQGVNSPLHF.

The table lists this clone with a count of one. The V call is TRBV6-1, the J call TRBJ1-1, with 8 bases identical to TRBD1. This CDR3 spans 15 amino acids. Unmatched junction bases numbered 12, after V lost 8 bases and J lost 4 bases. The V gene's germline CDR1 is MNHNS and CDR2 SASEGT. CDR3 DNA: TGTGCCAGCCATTATCAAAACAGGGGGGGCACTGAAGCTTTCTTT. Translated: CASHYQNRGGTEAFF.

This chain links TRBV11-2 with TRBJ1-2, with D hard to call. The CDR3 extends over 16 amino acids. Trimming shortened V by 5 bases and J by 4 bases, and 20 bases separated the two germline ends. Germline V gene data show CDR1 as SGHAT and CDR2 as FQNNGV. CDR3 loop: CASSPGSPSYIYGYTF. CDR3 sequence (DNA): TGTGCCAGCAGCCCCGGGAGCCCGTCTTATATCTATGGCTACACCTTC. Based on the CDR3 plus reference TRBV11-2 and TRBJ1-2, the full variable domain is EAGVAQSPRYKIIEKRQSVAFWCNPISGHATLYWYQQILGQGPKLLIQFQNNGVVDDSQLPKDRFSAERLKGVDSTLKIQPAKLEDSAVYLCASSPGSPSYIYGYTFGSGTRLTVV.

The chain has TRBV7-9 and TRBJ2-3; D remains unclear. V lost 3 bases, J lost 1 base, and 11 bases lay in between. The V gene's germline CDR1 is SEHNR and CDR2 FQNEAQ (reference sequence). This CDR3 comprises 15 residues. The CDR3 region is CASSFISGGTDTQYF. CDR3 nucleotide sequence: TGTGCCAGCAGCTTTATCTCTGGGGGCACAGATACGCAGTATTTT.

The genes are TRBV2 and TRBJ2-2; tentatively, D is TRBD2 (5 bases). The CDR3 loop spans 17 amino acids. Trimming stripped 3 bases from V and 0 bases from J, with 14 bases between. Looked up from germline, CDR1 is SNHLY and CDR2 is FYNNEI. CDR3 in DNA: TGTGCCAGCAGTGATGGCCTAGCCAATTCGAACACCGGGGAGCTGTTTTTT. Translated: CASSDGLANSNTGELFF.

The genes are TRBV9 and TRBJ2-3, with TRBD2 as a possible D gene (6 bases). Germline loops: CDR1 SGDLS, CDR2 YYNGEE. V lost 0 bases to trimming and J lost 3 bases, with 14 bases between them. The CDR3 runs 16 residues. In DNA, the CDR3 is TGTGCCAGCAGCGTAGCCTCTTCGGGGACTACAGATACGCAGTATTTT. Protein: CASSVASSGTTDTQYF.

The CDR3 loop is CASSRTSGIYEQYF. The CDR3 DNA reads TGTGCCAGCAGCCGTACTAGCGGGATCTACGAGCAGTACTTC. The chain links TRBV5-5 to TRBJ2-7; TRBD2 matches at 10 bases. The CDR3 contains 14 residues. Germline V CDR1 and CDR2: SGHKS, YYEKEE (reference sequence). Unmatched junction bases numbered 4, after V lost 4 bases and J lost 3 bases.

V gene TRBV7-9 combines with J gene TRBJ2-7; 7 nucleotides match TRBD2. Trimming took 5 bases from V and 2 from J; bases not matched to a gene: 12. The germline CDR1 and CDR2 sequences are SEHNR and FQNEAQ (reference sequence). The CDR3 loop spans 16 amino acids. CDR3 in DNA: TGTGCCAGCAGCCGCGTGACTAGCCCTTTAACCTACGAGCAGTACTTC. Translation gives CASSRVTSPLTYEQYF.

V gene TRBV5-1 combines with J gene TRBJ2-7; 13 bases align to TRBD2. CDR3 length: 16 residues. With V trimmed by 0 bases and J by 3 bases, 3 bases remained unmatched. CDR1 SGHRS and CDR2 YFSETQ come from the germline V gene. CDR3 region: CASSLELAGGLYEQYF. The CDR3 coding sequence is TGCGCCAGCAGCTTGGAACTAGCGGGGGGGCTCTACGAGCAGTACTTC.

This clone was observed once. The chain is built from TRBV7-6 and TRBJ2-5; 9 bases map to TRBD2. Germline assignment: CDR1 SGHVS and CDR2 FNYEAQ. V shed 1 base and J 5 bases; nucleotides not matched to a gene: 8. This CDR3 has 16 residues. The CDR3 coding sequence is TGTGCCAGCAGCTTAGAAGTAGCGGGAGTTCGGGAGACCCAGTACTTC. This codes for CASSLEVAGVRETQYF.

The DNA of the CDR3 is TGTGCCAGCAGTCGACAGCAAACTAACTATGGCTACACCTTC. Its translation is CASSRQQTNYGYTF. The chain is built from TRBV2 and TRBJ1-2; D is possibly TRBD1 (5 bases). V gave up 5 bases and J gave up 0 bases, with 10 bases separating them. CDR3 length: 14 amino acids. Germline CDR1 is SNHLY and CDR2 is FYNNEI. Supplemented by reference TRBV2 and TRBJ1-2, the full variable domain reads EPEVTQTPSHQVTQMGQEVILRCVPISNHLYFYWYRQILGQKVEFLVSFYNNEISEKSEIFDDQFSVERPDGSNFTLKIRSTKLEDSAMYFCASSRQQTNYGYTFGSGTRLTVV.

The chain carries TRBV25-1 and TRBJ2-3, with unresolved D. The CDR3 is 14 residues long. CDR1 and CDR2 (germline): MGHDK, SYGVNS. Trimming took 6 bases from V and 4 from J, leaving 14 bases between them. In nucleotides, the CDR3 is TGTGCCAGCAGCTTGAGGATCCCCCCAGATACGCAGTATTTT. Translated: CASSLRIPPDTQYF.

The genes are TRBV27 and TRBJ2-7, with TRBD2 matching over 11 bases. J gave up 3 bases and V 9 bases, and 7 bases lay outside the gene matches. The CDR3 runs to 14 residues. CDR1 MNHEY and CDR2 SMNVEV come from the germline V gene (reference sequence). CDR3 coding DNA: TGTGCCAGTAAGACTAGCGGGGCGGTCTACGAGCAGTACTTC. The encoded protein is CASKTSGAVYEQYF.

The rearrangement uses TRBV19 and TRBJ2-5; 7 bases are a match to TRBD1. The tail of the sequence fits TRBJ2-7 better, so the J call may be wrong. The CDR3 has 16 amino acids. Germline values: CDR1 LNHDA, CDR2 SQIVND (reference sequence). The CDR3 reads CASTASRGTEDYEQYF. The CDR3 nucleotides read TGTGCCAGTACCGCTTCACGTGGGACAGAAGACTACGAGCAGTACTTC.

The chain joins TRBV7-9 to TRBJ2-7, with D perhaps matching TRBD1 (5 bases). Trimming cost V 4 bases and J 1 base, with 23 bases left between them. The germline V gene has CDR1 SEHNR and CDR2 FQNEAQ (reference sequence). This CDR3 has 18 amino acids. For the CDR3, the DNA is TGTGCCAGCAGCTCACCCCCGAGTGGGCTACAGGTTTCCTACGAGCAGTACTTC. As protein: CASSSPPSGLQVSYEQYF.

The chain links TRBV15 to TRBJ1-5; 9 bases agree with TRBD1. The CDR3 runs to 14 residues. Trimming cost V 9 bases and J 6 bases; bases outside gene matches: 9. Per germline, CDR1 LNHNV and CDR2 YYDKDF (reference sequence). The CDR3 nucleotides are TGTGCCACAACGGACAGGGGCGCCCGTCAGCCCCAGCATTTT. Residues: CATTDRGARQPQHF.

This clone was seen more than once but under ten times. The genes are TRBV6-6 and TRBJ2-1, with 13 bases aligning to TRBD2. This CDR3 contains 15 residues. The V and J ends lost 6 bases and 10 bases, in that order; junction bases with no gene match: 9. Germline V gene data show CDR1 as MNHNY and CDR2 as SVGAGI (reference sequence). The CDR3 DNA reads TGTGCCAGCAGCGAGACTAGCGGGGGGCTGGGGGAGCAGTTCTTC. Translation: CASSETSGGLGEQFF.

The chain recombines TRBV2 with TRBJ2-1; no firm D call. V was clipped by 4 bases and J by 8 bases, with 3 bases between them. The germline CDR1 and CDR2 sequences are SNHLY and FYNNEI. The CDR3 spans 10 residues. The CDR3 DNA reads TGTGCCAGCAGTGGGTATGAGCAGTTCTTC. Amino acid sequence: CASSGYEQFF. The full variable domain, its missing parts supplied by reference TRBV2 and TRBJ2-1, is EPEVTQTPSHQVTQMGQEVILRCVPISNHLYFYWYRQILGQKVEFLVSFYNNEISEKSEIFDDQFSVERPDGSNFTLKIRSTKLEDSAMYFCASSGYEQFFGPGTRLTVL.

The chain is built from TRBV18 and TRBJ2-1; 12 bases line up with TRBD1. Germline V lookup: CDR1 KGHSH, CDR2 LQKENI. The CDR3 spans 16 residues. V was pared by 3 bases and J by 8 bases, with 8 bases of the junction left unmatched. CDR3 in amino acids: CASSPLGQGARDEQFF. For the CDR3, the DNA is TGTGCCAGCTCACCCCTGGGACAGGGGGCCAGGGATGAGCAGTTCTTC.

This clone came up once. This CDR3 is CASSMGGTMDMNTEAFF. CDR3 coding DNA: TGTGCCAGTAGTATGGGGGGGACAATGGACATGAACACTGAAGCTTTCTTT. V is TRBV19 and J is TRBJ1-1; maybe TRBD1 (6 bases). Trimming pared 3 bases from V and 0 bases from J, leaving 17 bases between. CDR1 and CDR2 (germline): LNHDA, SQIVND (reference sequence). The CDR3 covers 17 residues.

This clone is classed as medium-sized. V gene TRBV30 combines with J gene TRBJ1-1; maybe TRBD1 (6 bases). Trimming removed 1 base at V and 4 bases at J, with 13 bases between. From germline, CDR1 is GTSNPN and CDR2 SVGIG (reference sequence). CDR3 size: 14 residues. The CDR3 region has the DNA TGTGCCTGGAGTGATGGGGCCAGGGGCACTGAAGCTTTCTTT. Protein: CAWSDGARGTEAFF.

This chain uses TRBV7-2 with TRBJ2-1, with D maybe TRBD2 (6 bases). V gave up 0 bases and J gave up 1 base, with 13 bases separating them. This CDR3 is 17 amino acids long. From germline, CDR1 is SGHTA and CDR2 FQGNSA. CDR3 amino acids: CASSLARGPFSYNEQFF. Here the CDR3 DNA reads TGTGCCAGCAGCTTAGCGCGGGGACCCTTTTCCTACAATGAGCAGTTCTTC.

V and J are TRBV4-1 and TRBJ1-5; no clear D. CDR1 is MGHRA, CDR2 YSYEKL, per germline. V gave up 6 bases and J gave up 2 bases, with 11 bases separating them. The CDR3 runs 14 residues. This CDR3 reads CASSRGFGNQPQHF. CDR3 bases: TGCGCCAGCAGTCGAGGATTTGGCAATCAGCCCCAGCATTTT.

The chain couples TRBV29-1 to TRBJ2-3, with D unresolved. The CDR3 is made up of 12 amino acids. CDR1 and CDR2 (germline): SQVTM, ANQGSEA. Trimming removed 6 bases from V and 6 bases from J, with 13 bases in between. CDR3 bases: TGCAGCGTCTACGCCCGGTACGATACGCAGTATTTT. Amino acids: CSVYARYDTQYF.

The rearrangement links TRBV6-5 to TRBJ1-1; tentatively, D is TRBD1 (6 bases). This CDR3 is 14 amino acids long. The V and J ends lost 7 bases and 4 bases respectively, with 16 bases between them. The germline V gene encodes CDR1 MNHEY and CDR2 SVGAGI. As DNA, the CDR3 is TGTGCCAGCAACGAGGGGGGAAAGGGCACTGAAGCTTTCTTT. Its translation is CASNEGGKGTEAFF.